The source of this TCR beta chain is a study of T cell responses to AZD1222 COVID-19 vaccine. Sequencing used immunoSEQ multiplex PCR; TCRdb keeps in-frame clones, though not all of them. This repertoire shows 75,000 to 90,000 clones, roughly 90% found once; its top ten account for around 5.1%. Trimming left V 1 base short and J 0 bases short, with 10 bases between. CDR1 and CDR2 from the germline V gene are SGHTA and FQGTGA. This CDR3 spans 16 amino acids. The chain recombines TRBV7-3 with TRBJ1-3; D might be TRBD1 (6 bases). Source: peripheral blood, taken 28 days after the second AZD1222 dose. The receptor was isolated from an adult who received the AZD1222 COVID-19 vaccine. The CDR3 sequence: CASSLNAGDSGNTIYF. The CDR3 bases are TGTGCCAGCAGCTTAAACGCAGGGGACTCTGGAAACACCATATATTTT.